This T cell receptor beta chain was observed in a study of cytomegalovirus exposure and HLA in healthy donors. V shed 5 bases, J shed 4 bases, and the junction held 8 bases outside the gene matches. CDR1 MNHEY and CDR2 SMNVEV come from the germline V gene (reference sequence). The CDR3 is made up of 15 amino acids. 13 Jbeta primers and 60 Vbeta primers were used for the PCR. Repertoires were generated with immunoSEQ multiplex PCR, while TCRdb's copy carries only in-frame clones and drops some. The table records fewer than 350,000 clones, 80% to 90% of them present only once. The V call is TRBV27, the J call TRBJ1-1; 9 nucleotides agree with TRBD1. Sequenced input: PBMCs. This clonotype was sampled from a woman between 18 and 30 years old in good health and CMV-seronegative. CDR3 region: CASSAYRDRATEAFF. For the CDR3, the DNA is TGTGCCAGCAGTGCCTACCGGGACAGGGCCACTGAAGCTTTCTTT.